These 8 T cell receptor beta chains were all obtained from the same sample, sequenced in a study of blood T cell repertoires in COVID-19. The data were produced by immunoSEQ multiplex PCR, yet TCRdb's version contains in-frame clones alone and is incomplete. The data hold a few hundred thousand clones, with around 90% observed a single time. Material for sequencing was PBMCs or T cells enriched from blood (not recorded which). Source of these receptors: a man between 25 and 39 years old who had recovered from COVID-19.

J is TRBJ2-1 and V is TRBV19, with 9 bases matching TRBD1. The CDR3 is 16 amino acids. The germline gives CDR1 LNHDA, CDR2 SQIVND (reference sequence). Trimming removed 0 bases from V and 5 bases from J; junction bases left unmatched: 5. This CDR3 reads CASSIERDRENNEQFF. For the CDR3, the DNA is TGTGCCAGTAGTATAGAGCGGGACAGGGAAAACAATGAGCAGTTCTTC.

The rearrangement links TRBV6-1 to TRBJ1-5; 9 nucleotides match TRBD1. J lost 0 bases, V lost 5 bases, and 14 bases had no gene match. Germline CDR1 and CDR2: MNHNS and SASEGT. CDR3 length: 19 amino acids. CDR3 sequence: CASSKGTGTGLYSNQPQHF. In DNA, the CDR3 is TGTGCCAGCAGTAAAGGTACCGGGACAGGGCTGTATAGCAATCAGCCCCAGCATTTT.

The CDR3 protein is CASRLEETQYF. CDR3 nucleotides: TGTGCCAGTAGACTAGAAGAGACCCAGTACTTC. This chain connects TRBV19 to TRBJ2-5; maybe TRBD2 (5 bases). CDR1 and CDR2 (germline): LNHDA, SQIVND (reference sequence). The CDR3 is 11 amino acids. The ends were cut back, 6 bases at V and 3 bases at J, with 5 bases in the middle.

The chain joins TRBV2 to TRBJ1-5, with 8 bases that match TRBD1. The junction had 13 bases not matched to a gene; V was cut back by 5 bases and J by 7 bases. CDR1 is SNHLY, CDR2 FYNNEI, per germline. CDR3 length: 16 amino acids. In DNA, the CDR3 is TGTGCCAGCAGTAAGCGCGGGACAGGAGGAGACCAGCCCCAGCATTTT. It yields the protein CASSKRGTGGDQPQHF.

This clone showed up just once. The chain recombines TRBV24-1 with TRBJ1-5; 10 bases agree with TRBD1. The trim removed 5 bases at V and 4 bases at J, leaving 1 base unmatched. The germline gives CDR1 KGHDR, CDR2 SFDVKD. This CDR3 comprises 14 residues. The CDR3, as DNA: TGTGCCACCAGTGGGACAGGGGGGAATCAGCCCCAGCATTTT. It codes for CATSGTGGNQPQHF.

The chain joins TRBV10-3 to TRBJ1-2, with D possibly TRBD1 on 6 matching bases. Trimming took off 0 bases at V and 0 bases at J, with 11 bases between the two ends. Germline V CDR1 and CDR2: ENHRY, SYGVKD. The CDR3 is made up of 16 amino acids. CDR3 residues: CAISESRDTSNYGYTF. As DNA, the CDR3 is TGTGCCATCAGTGAGTCGAGGGACACCTCTAACTATGGCTACACCTTC.

This sequence joins TRBV9 and TRBJ1-4; 7 bases match TRBD1. Per germline, CDR1 SGDLS and CDR2 YYNGEE. J gave up 4 bases and V 0 bases, and 0 bases lay outside the gene matches. This CDR3 spans 14 amino acids. Written as DNA, the CDR3 is TGTGCCAGCAGCGTAGGGGACAGTAATGAAAAACTGTTTTTT. It codes for CASSVGDSNEKLFF.

The sample holds one count of this clone. The chain couples TRBV11-3 to TRBJ2-5, with TRBD2 matching over 9 bases. Germline-derived CDR1 and CDR2 are SGHNT and YENEEA. V shed 5 bases, J shed 2 bases, and the junction held 12 bases outside the gene matches. The CDR3 is 17 residues long. The CDR3 reads CASSQTSGPRAQETQYF. CDR3 DNA: TGTGCCAGCAGCCAAACTAGCGGGCCGCGGGCTCAAGAGACCCAGTACTTC.